These T cell receptor beta chains were read from a single sample in a study of tumor-infiltrating lymphocytes in primary liver carcinoma. TCRdb reprocessed the multiplex PCR reads via MiXCR and lists one record per CDR3 protein. The repertoire includes 300,000 to 400,000 distinct CDR3 sequences, around 60% of them detected once, and roughly 6% sits in the top ten. The specimen sequenced was peripheral blood. The receptors derive from a middle-aged man with primary liver carcinoma and hepatitis B virus infection. Each CDR3 is given without its conserved first and last residue. Each record gives: V gene, J gene, clone size, CDR3 protein. Clone size is shown for a subset of rows, as once, few, many or a class of expanded clone.

TRBV11-2	TRBJ1-2	NA	ASSYRRPGQGTDGYT
TRBV4-2	TRBJ1-2	NA	ASGQAGQAAGYT
TRBV10-3	TRBJ2-7	NA	VIRGQGEGWEQY
TRBV12-3/TRBV12-4	TRBJ2-1	many	ASSDGGLYNEQF
TRBV24-1	TRBJ2-2	NA	ATSEPGQAGTGELF
TRBV12-3/TRBV12-4	TRBJ1-2	once	ASSLKALGGVYT
TRBV11-2	TRBJ2-5	many	ASSFRDRVSETQY
TRBV11-3	TRBJ2-2	medium-sized	ASGRVAGELF
TRBV11-2	TRBJ2-5	NA	ASSLGMGIGQETQY
TRBV29-1	TRBJ1-1	few	SVIGTRNTEAF
TRBV4-3	TRBJ2-7	NA	ASSQESERKYEQY
TRBV5-1	TRBJ1-1	few	ASSLGETAVDTEAF
TRBV6-5	TRBJ1-5	many	ASSRDGRPNQPQH
TRBV5-4	TRBJ1-4	NA	ASSLFGESFEKLF
TRBV11-2	TRBJ2-7	NA	ASNLGFQELWY
TRBV5-1	TRBJ2-7	NA	ANSLEGTSYYEQY
TRBV4-1	TRBJ2-1	NA	DSSQYYGTGSGGREQF
TRBV11-2	TRBJ2-3	NA	ASSPMGRDRATHKQY
TRBV28	TRBJ2-1	NA	ASSLGASGRTEQF
TRBV10-3	TRBJ1-2	NA	VISDFRGNYGYT
TRBV11-2	TRBJ2-1	NA	ASSLDRARFEQF
TRBV6-6	TRBJ2-7	many	ASSYVDTSYEQY
TRBV4-3	TRBJ2-1	many	ASSQEDGSSYNEQF
TRBV5-4	TRBJ1-1	NA	ASRPGHGELTEAF
TRBV12-3/TRBV12-4	TRBJ2-1	NA	ANSLVGGAENEQF
TRBV4-3	TRBJ1-3	many	ASSHLRTASDGNTIY
TRBV6-6	TRBJ1-4	NA	ASSFGRNNEKLF
TRBV11-2	TRBJ2-3	once	ASSLGQGNSDTKY
TRBV18	TRBJ2-3	once	ASSPSNADTQY
TRBV29-1	TRBJ2-5	NA	SVALAGRGETQY
TRBV7-3	TRBJ2-3	NA	ASSLLGAGAGDTQY
TRBV11-3	TRBJ2-3	NA	ASSSAGGPDTRY
TRBV28	TRBJ1-2	NA	ASGPSGYGYT
TRBV5-4	TRBJ1-1	once	ASIPGQGAALRSEAF
TRBV12-3/TRBV12-4	TRBJ1-1	many	ASSMGQAPEAF